The entry below describes one T cell receptor (beta chain). This clone was seen once. Its specific antigen is unknown. There are no base qualities to consult, and no much larger clone falls within one base. The sample belongs to a study of shared clonotypes between healthy human individuals (dated by TCRdb to 2020 to 2022). Background on the whole study: Two women and three men aged 18 to 49 years were included in the cohort. To estimate repertoire size and how much clonotype sharing occurs between individuals, the study deeply sequenced the blood TCR repertoires of roughly 5 healthy adults. Per donor, three plates each were used for CD4 naive and CD4 memory, two for CD8 naive, and one for CD8 memory. To increase sequencing depth and limit assay-specific biases, different laboratories used diverse techniques to prepare libraries and sequence TCR repertoires. Between about 0.94 and 8.9 billion PBMCs per donor were obtained by leukapheresis. General findings and caveats noted by the study authors: About 5% of naive CD4, around 3.6% of naive CD8, about 2.4% of memory CD4, and 0.35% to 0.4% of memory CD8 clonotypes were shared across several donors. Higher generation probabilities were observed for clonotypes shared by all four sorted-subset donors than for non-shared clonotypes. Only blood was sampled, and tissue TCR repertoires likely differ from those in blood. Because the study included a small number of donors, the genetic and exposure-history diversity represented was limited. Even with the large sequencing depth, rarefaction of the sorted-subset datasets indicated that sequencing was incomplete. Pairwise subsampling indicated that sequencing depth was expected to affect the degree of clonotype sharing among donors. Larger estimated clonotype richness was generally found for naive subsets than for memory subsets.

CD8 naive samples consisted of CD45RO-negative cells that were positively selected for CCR7, yielding a CD45RA+CCR7+ population without TemRA cells. Donors were healthy HIV-negative adults with no recently reported acute infections or vaccinations. Every donor was a Caucasian adult living in Nashville, Tennessee, USA. Blood was obtained by leukapheresis, after which PBMCs were separated by Ficoll-Histopaque density gradient centrifugation and cryopreserved in liquid nitrogen vapor phase. Analytical flow cytometry was used to check the purity and quantity of each magnetically sorted T cell population. Genomic DNA was isolated from every sorted fraction and measured by UV absorbance on a Nanodrop 2000c. Trimming removed 2 bases from V and 8 bases from J; the gene matches leave 4 bases unexplained. From the cysteine up to the phenylalanine, the CDR3 has a length of 14 residues. Only CDR3 DNA remains: 42 bases, in frame from the first base. The germline V gene (reference sequence) yields MNHEY for CDR1 and SMNVEV for CDR2.

Using the deep immunoSEQ assay, TCR CDR3 regions were amplified from genomic DNA by multiplex PCR. Extracted genomic DNA from each cell subset was distributed evenly across all wells of several immunoSEQ 96-well plates, and each plate was treated as a replicate. Each replicate PCR for sorted subsets received roughly 0.2 ug genomic DNA, equal to roughly 30,000 T cell genomes. The purified libraries were quantified using a Qubit 3.0 fluorometer, sized with a Bioanalyzer 2100, and then quantified again using the KAPA Library Quantification kit. Every immunoSEQ 96-well plate was sequenced on a dedicated single-read 150-cycle Illumina NextSeq 550 flow cell. On the study's bioinformatics: Because only junctional sequences without quality scores were contained in the immunoSEQ output, filtering matching that applied to full-length reads could not be performed. Sequences were annotated with PyIR, a Python wrapper for IgBLAST v1.9, and V/J genes and CDR3 were assigned using IMGT germline references. Reads were filtered out if the reads had weak V/J assignments (E-value above 1e-6), no CDR3, stop codons, out-of-frame junctions, or ambiguous translated residues. V3J clonotypes were defined by identical inferred V gene, J gene, and CDR3 amino acid sequence. Percentage overlap between repertoires was calculated by dividing the number of shared unique clonotypes by the size of the smaller repertoire. Richness of each repertoire was evaluated using RTK rarefaction, the Chao1 estimator, and Recon v2.1 estimates of unobserved clonotypes. Generation probabilities for all TCRbeta clonotypes obtained by the gDNA method from several donors were computed using OLGA. Imported from immuneACCESS, the table was reduced by TCRdb to in-frame sequences with V and J called. These copies leave out some clones; in studies compared against another copy, an unresolved V gene accounts for under half, and the cause of the remainder is not known. From that table come the V and J calls and clone size; the DNA was used to work out D and trimming. For this sample there are around 1.9 million clones; about 93% appear just once. The ten largest make up more than 1.5% of the sample.

The V and J genes are TRBV27 and TRBJ2-1, and 9 junctional nucleotides match TRBD2. This receptor was taken from a man aged 18 to 35 in good health. Some clones in this sample may be carry-over from other donors' samples. Material: naive CD8+ T cells from PBMCs. The cell subset or site tag for this specimen amounts to: CD45RA+CCR7+. The DNA reads TGTGCCAGCAGTTTAGCGGGAGGGCCCCATGAGCAGTTCTTC. Its translation is CASSLAGGPHEQFF.